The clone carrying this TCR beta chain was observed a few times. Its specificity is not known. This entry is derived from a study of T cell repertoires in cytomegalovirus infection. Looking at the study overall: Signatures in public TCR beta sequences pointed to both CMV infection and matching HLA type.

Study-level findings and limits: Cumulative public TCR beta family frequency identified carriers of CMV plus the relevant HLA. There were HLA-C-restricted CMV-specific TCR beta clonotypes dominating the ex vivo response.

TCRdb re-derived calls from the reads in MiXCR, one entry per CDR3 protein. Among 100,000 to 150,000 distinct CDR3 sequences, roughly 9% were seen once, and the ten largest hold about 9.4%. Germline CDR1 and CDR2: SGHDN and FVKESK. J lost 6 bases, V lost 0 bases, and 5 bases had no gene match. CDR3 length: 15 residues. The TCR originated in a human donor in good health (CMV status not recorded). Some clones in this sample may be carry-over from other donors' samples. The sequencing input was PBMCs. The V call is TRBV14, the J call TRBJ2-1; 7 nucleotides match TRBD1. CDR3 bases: TGTGCCAGCAGCCAAGAAAGGGGGCGAGGCAATGAGCAGTTCTTC. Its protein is CASSQERGRGNEQFF.